Presented here are 9 T cell receptor beta chains from one specimen sequenced in a study of siplizumab effects on memory and regulatory T cells. Some clones are missing from TCRdb's copy, which holds only in-frame ones; the method was immunoSEQ multiplex PCR. Among more than 85,000 clones, approximately 90% were seen once, and the ten largest hold 0.85% to 1.2%. The source material was CD4+ T cells sorted from blood. The receptors come from a human donor in good health.

This rearrangement joins TRBV19 to TRBJ1-1, with D perhaps matching TRBD1 (5 bases). With 4 bases removed from V and 5 bases from J, the gap between germline ends came to 17 bases. The germline V gene encodes CDR1 LNHDA and CDR2 SQIVND (reference sequence). This CDR3 comprises 15 residues. In DNA, the CDR3 is TGTGCCAGTAGTAGAACCGGGACGGGAGGGACTGAAGCTTTCTTT. It codes for CASSRTGTGGTEAFF.

V gene TRBV27 combines with J gene TRBJ2-5, with D possibly matching TRBD1 (5 bases). V was clipped by 4 bases and J by 3 bases, with 12 bases between them. This CDR3 has 14 amino acids. Germline V lookup: CDR1 MNHEY, CDR2 SMNVEV (reference sequence). CDR3 DNA: TGTGCCAGCAGTTCTAGGACAAAAGAAGAGACCCAGTACTTC. Its translation is CASSSRTKEETQYF.

This rearrangement joins TRBV19 to TRBJ2-2; a weak D match, TRBD2 (6 bases). This CDR3 comprises 15 residues. Germline values: CDR1 LNHDA, CDR2 SQIVND (reference sequence). Between the trimmed V and J ends, which lost 9 bases and 4 bases, there was a span of 18 bases. This CDR3 reads CASTTGQGGTGELFF. The CDR3 DNA reads as TGTGCCAGCACAACGGGGCAGGGAGGCACCGGGGAGCTGTTTTTT. The whole variable domain, remainder taken from reference TRBV19 and TRBJ2-2, is DGGITQSPKYLFRKEGQNVTLSCEQNLNHDAMYWYRQDPGQGLRLIYYSQIVNDFQKGDIAEGYSVSREKKESFPLTVTSAQKNPTAFYLCASTTGQGGTGELFFGEGSRLTVL.

This chain links TRBV5-1 with TRBJ1-2; D possibly corresponds to TRBD1 (5 bases). CDR3 length: 14 residues. V was cut by 0 bases and J by 5 bases, with 11 bases left in between. Germline V gene sequence: CDR1 SGHRS, CDR2 YFSETQ. The CDR3 nucleotides read TGCGCCAGCAGCTTGGATTGGGGGAAGTATGGCTACACCTTC. It yields the protein CASSLDWGKYGYTF.

In nucleotides, the CDR3 is TGTGCCAGCAGTGCGTGGACAGGCATAGCCTACAATGAGCAGTTCTTC. Translating it yields CASSAWTGIAYNEQFF. This chain joins TRBV27 and TRBJ2-1; the match to TRBD1 covers 7 bases. From germline, CDR1 is MNHEY and CDR2 SMNVEV (reference sequence). Losses at the gene ends were 5 bases for V and 2 bases for J; bases not matched to a gene: 9. The CDR3 runs to 16 residues.

This clone came up once. This chain uses TRBV7-8 with TRBJ2-5; no firm D call. The CDR3 length is 12 residues. Trimming shortened V by 8 bases and J by 5 bases, and 12 bases separated the two germline ends. The germline V gene has CDR1 SGHVS and CDR2 FQNEAQ. The CDR3 region has the DNA TGTGCCAGCGGGGTCATGAGGGAGACCCAGTACTTC. It encodes CASGVMRETQYF.

The CDR3 DNA sequence: TGTGCCAGCAGCCCCAAGGGAACAGGGGGCGCGTTCGGACACGGTGAGCAGTTCTTC. This encodes CASSPKGTGGAFGHGEQFF. The chain carries TRBV7-9 and TRBJ2-1, with 9 bases matching TRBD1. Trimming removed 5 bases from V and 9 bases from J; junction bases left unmatched: 23. Germline V gives CDR1 SEHNR, CDR2 FQNEAQ (reference sequence). This CDR3 is built from 19 residues.

The J gene is TRBJ1-5, the V gene TRBV19, with no clear D. V lost 5 bases and J lost 3, with 11 bases in between. Germline V gene sequence: CDR1 LNHDA, CDR2 SQIVND (reference sequence). The CDR3 runs 14 residues. The CDR3 reads CASSLHGANQPQHF. The CDR3 coding sequence is TGTGCCAGTAGTCTACACGGCGCCAATCAGCCCCAGCATTTT.

This chain links TRBV7-2 with TRBJ1-3; D is unresolved. There are 15 residues in the CDR3. The germline CDR1 and CDR2 sequences are SGHTA and FQGNSA. Deletions cut 5 bases from V and 4 bases from J, with 15 bases between. The CDR3 nucleotides are TGTGCCAGCAGCGCTAGGGTGGCGGGAGGAAACACCATATATTTT. Its translation: CASSARVAGGNTIYF.